This T cell receptor (beta chain) is from a study of T cell responses to AZD1222 COVID-19 vaccine. The protocol was immunoSEQ multiplex PCR, while the TCRdb copy is restricted to in-frame clones and leaves out a portion. The sample shows about 39,000 clones, 88% of them seen only once. In germline, CDR1 is MGHDK, CDR2 SYGVNS. V was clipped by 5 bases and J by 7 bases, with 20 bases between them. The CDR3 spans 15 residues. The clonotype originates from an adult who received the AZD1222 COVID-19 vaccine. Sequenced material: peripheral blood, taken 28 days after the second AZD1222 dose. V usage is TRBV25-1 and J usage is TRBJ1-2; D may be TRBD1 (5 bases). The CDR3 loop is CASSYSGTLGSGYTF. The CDR3, as DNA: TGTGCCAGCAGTTATTCCGGGACCTTGGGTAGTGGCTACACCTTC.